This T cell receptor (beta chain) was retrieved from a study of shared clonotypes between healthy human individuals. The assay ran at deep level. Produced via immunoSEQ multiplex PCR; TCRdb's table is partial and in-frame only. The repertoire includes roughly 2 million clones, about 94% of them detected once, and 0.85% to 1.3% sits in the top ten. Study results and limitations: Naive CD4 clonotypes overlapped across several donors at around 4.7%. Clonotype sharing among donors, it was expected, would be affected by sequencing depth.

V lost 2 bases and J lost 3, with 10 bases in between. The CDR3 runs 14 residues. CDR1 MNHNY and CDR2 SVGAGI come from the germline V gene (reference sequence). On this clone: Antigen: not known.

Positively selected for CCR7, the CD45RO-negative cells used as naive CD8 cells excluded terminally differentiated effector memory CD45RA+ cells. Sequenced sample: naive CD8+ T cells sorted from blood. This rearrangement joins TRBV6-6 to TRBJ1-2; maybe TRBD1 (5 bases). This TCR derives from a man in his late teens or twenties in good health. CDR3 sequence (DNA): TGTGCCAGCAGTTACGTGGTGGGGGACTATGGCTACACCTTC. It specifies CASSYVVGDYGYTF.